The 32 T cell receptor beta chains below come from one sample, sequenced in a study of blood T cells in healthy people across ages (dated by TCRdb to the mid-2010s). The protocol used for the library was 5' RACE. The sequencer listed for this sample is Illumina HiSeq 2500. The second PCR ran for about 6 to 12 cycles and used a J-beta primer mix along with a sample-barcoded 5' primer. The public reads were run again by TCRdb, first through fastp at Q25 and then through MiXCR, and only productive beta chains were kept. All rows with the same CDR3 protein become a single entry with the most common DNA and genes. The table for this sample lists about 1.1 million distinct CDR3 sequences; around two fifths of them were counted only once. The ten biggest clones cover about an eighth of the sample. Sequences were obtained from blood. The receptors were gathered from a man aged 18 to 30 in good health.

CDR3 amino acids: CASSQDPRVDGYTF. The CDR3 nucleotides read TGCGCCAGCAGCCAAGACCCCAGGGTGGATGGCTACACCTTC. V usage is TRBV4-3 and J usage is TRBJ1-2; tentative D call: TRBD1 (5 bases). V gave up 0 bases and J gave up 6 bases, with 11 bases separating them. The CDR3 spans 14 residues. Germline V lookup: CDR1 LGHNA, CDR2 YSLEER.

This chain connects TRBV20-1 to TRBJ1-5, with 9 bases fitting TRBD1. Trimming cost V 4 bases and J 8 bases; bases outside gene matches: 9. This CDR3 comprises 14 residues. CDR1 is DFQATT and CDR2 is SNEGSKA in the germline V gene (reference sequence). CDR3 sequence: CSAKGQGGMEPQHF. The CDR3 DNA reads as TGCAGTGCTAAGGGACAGGGAGGCATGGAGCCCCAGCATTTT.

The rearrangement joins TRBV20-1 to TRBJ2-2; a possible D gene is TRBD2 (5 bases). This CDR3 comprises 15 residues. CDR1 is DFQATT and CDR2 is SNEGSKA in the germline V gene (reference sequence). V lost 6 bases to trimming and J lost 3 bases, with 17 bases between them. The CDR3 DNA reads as TGCAGTGCCCGACCAGGCGGGTCGGACACCGGGGAGCTGTTTTTT. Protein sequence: CSARPGGSDTGELFF.

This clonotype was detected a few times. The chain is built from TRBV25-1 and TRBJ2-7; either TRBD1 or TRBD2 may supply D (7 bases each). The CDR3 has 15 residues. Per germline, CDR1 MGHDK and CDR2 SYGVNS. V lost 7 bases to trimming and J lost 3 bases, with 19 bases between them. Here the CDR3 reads CASTRREGANYEQYF. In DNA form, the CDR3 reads TGTGCCAGCACCCGAAGGGAGGGGGCGAACTACGAGCAGTACTTC.

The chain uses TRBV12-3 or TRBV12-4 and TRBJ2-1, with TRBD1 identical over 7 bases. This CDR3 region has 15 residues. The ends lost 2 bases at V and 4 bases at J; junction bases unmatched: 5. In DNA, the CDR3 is TGTGCCAGCAGTTTAAGACAGGGAGTATACAATGAGCAGTTCTTC. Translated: CASSLRQGVYNEQFF.

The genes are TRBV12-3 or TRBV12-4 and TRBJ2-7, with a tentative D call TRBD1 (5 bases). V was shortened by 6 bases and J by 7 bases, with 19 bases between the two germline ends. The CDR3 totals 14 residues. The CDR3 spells CASRGLIAGNEQYF. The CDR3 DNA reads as TGTGCCAGCAGGGGGCTCATTGCCGGCAATGAGCAGTACTTC.

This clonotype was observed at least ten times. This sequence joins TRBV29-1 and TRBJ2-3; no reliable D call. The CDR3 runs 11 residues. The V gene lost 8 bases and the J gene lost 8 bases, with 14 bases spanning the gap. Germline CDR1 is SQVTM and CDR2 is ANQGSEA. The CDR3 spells CSTSEKGTQYF. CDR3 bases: TGCAGCACCTCCGAAAAGGGTACGCAGTATTTT.

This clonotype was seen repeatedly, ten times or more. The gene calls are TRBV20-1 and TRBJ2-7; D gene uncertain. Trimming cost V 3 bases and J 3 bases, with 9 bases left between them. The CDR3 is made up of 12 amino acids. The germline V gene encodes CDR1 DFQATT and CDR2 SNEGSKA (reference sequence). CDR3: CSASTSGYEQYF. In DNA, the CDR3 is TGCAGTGCTAGTACCAGTGGCTACGAGCAGTACTTC.

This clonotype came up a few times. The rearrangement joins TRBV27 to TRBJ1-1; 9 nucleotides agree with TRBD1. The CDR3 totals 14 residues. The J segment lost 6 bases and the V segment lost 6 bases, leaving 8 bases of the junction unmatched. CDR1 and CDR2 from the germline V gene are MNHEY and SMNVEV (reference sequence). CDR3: CASSLRDRAAEAFF. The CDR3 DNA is TGTGCCAGCAGCCTTCGGGACAGGGCTGCTGAAGCTTTCTTT.

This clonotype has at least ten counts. In DNA form, the CDR3 reads TGTGCCAGCGGCGGGTCCAACTATGGCTACACCTTC. It translates to CASGGSNYGYTF. The chain joins TRBV6-2 or TRBV6-3 to TRBJ1-2; D gene unclear. Germline V gives CDR1 MNHEY, CDR2 SVGEGT. The CDR3 consists of 12 residues. Deletions cut 8 bases from V and 2 bases from J, with 9 bases between.

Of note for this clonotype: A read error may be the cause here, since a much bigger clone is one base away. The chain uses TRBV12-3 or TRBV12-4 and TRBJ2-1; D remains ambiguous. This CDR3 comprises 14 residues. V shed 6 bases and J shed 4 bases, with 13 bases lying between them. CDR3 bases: TGTGCCAGCAGGGATTCAGGCAGGTACAATGAGCAGTTCTTC. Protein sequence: CASRDSGRYNEQFF.

In DNA form, the CDR3 reads TGCGCCAGCAGCTTGGATGCCACTAGCACAGATACGCAGTATTTT. Protein sequence: CASSLDATSTDTQYF. This chain connects TRBV5-1 to TRBJ2-3; no reliable D call. Trimming took 0 bases from V and 0 from J, leaving 8 bases between them. The CDR3 totals 15 residues. Germline V gene lookup returns CDR1 SGHRS and CDR2 YFSETQ.

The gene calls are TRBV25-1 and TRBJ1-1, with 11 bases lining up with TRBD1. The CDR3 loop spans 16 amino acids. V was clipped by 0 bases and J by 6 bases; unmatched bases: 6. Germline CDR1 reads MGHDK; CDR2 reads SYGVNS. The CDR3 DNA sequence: TGTGCCAGCAGTGAATACGGGGGACAGGGGGACTCTGAAGCTTTCTTT. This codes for CASSEYGGQGDSEAFF.

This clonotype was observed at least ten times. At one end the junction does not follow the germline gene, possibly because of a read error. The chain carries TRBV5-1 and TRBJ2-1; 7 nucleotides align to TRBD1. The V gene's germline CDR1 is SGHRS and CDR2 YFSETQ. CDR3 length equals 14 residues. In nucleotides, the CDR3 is TGTGCCAGCAGTTGGGACAGCTCCTACAATGAGCAGTTCTTC. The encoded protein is CASSWDSSYNEQFF.

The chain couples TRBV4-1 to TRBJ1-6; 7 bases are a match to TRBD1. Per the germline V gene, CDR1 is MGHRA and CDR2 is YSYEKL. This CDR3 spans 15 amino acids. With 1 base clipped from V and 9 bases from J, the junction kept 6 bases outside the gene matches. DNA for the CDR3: TGCGCCAGCAGCCAAGGCGGGACAGCGGGTTCACCCCTCCACTTT. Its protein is CASSQGGTAGSPLHF.

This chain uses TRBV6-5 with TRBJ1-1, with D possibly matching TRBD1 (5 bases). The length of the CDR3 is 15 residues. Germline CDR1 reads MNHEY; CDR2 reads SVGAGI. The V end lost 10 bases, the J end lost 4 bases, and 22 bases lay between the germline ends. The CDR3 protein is CATTRGVDLRTEAFF. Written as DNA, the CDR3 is TGTGCCACCACAAGAGGGGTAGATCTTCGCACTGAAGCTTTCTTT.

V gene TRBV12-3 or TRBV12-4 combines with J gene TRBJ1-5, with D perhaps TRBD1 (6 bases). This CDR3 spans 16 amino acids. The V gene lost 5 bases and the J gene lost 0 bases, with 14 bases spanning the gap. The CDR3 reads CASSQNNRVSNQPQHF. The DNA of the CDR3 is TGTGCCAGCAGTCAGAACAACAGGGTTAGCAATCAGCCCCAGCATTTT.

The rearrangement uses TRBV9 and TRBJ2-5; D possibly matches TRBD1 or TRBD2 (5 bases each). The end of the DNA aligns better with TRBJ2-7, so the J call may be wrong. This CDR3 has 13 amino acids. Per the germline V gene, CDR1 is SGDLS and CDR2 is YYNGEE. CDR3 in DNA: TGTGCCAGCAGCGACCGTCGGGGCCACGAGCAGTACTTC. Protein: CASSDRRGHEQYF.

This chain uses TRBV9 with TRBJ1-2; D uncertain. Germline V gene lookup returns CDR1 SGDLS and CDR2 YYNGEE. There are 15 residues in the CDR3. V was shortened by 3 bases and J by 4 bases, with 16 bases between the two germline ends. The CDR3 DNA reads TGTGCCAGCAGCGCGACCTCCGTCAGCCCCTATGGCTACACCTTC. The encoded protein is CASSATSVSPYGYTF.

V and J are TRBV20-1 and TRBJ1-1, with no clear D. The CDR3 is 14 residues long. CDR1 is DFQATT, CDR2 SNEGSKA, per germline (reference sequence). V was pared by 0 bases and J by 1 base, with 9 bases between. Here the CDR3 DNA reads TGCAGTGCTAGAGAGGGCAGTCAGAACACTGAAGCTTTCTTT. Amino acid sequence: CSAREGSQNTEAFF.

The DNA for the CDR3 is TGTGCCAGCAGTGACGGGTGGCAGGACGGTACAGATACGCAGTATTTT. It codes for CASSDGWQDGTDTQYF. The genes are TRBV2 and TRBJ2-3, with no clear D. The germline V gene has CDR1 SNHLY and CDR2 FYNNEI. This CDR3 is built from 16 residues. Trimming stripped 3 bases from V and 3 bases from J, with 16 bases between.

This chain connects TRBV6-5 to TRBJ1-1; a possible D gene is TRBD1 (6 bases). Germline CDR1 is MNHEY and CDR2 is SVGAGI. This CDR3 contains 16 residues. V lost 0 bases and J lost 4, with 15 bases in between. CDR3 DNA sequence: TGTGCCAGCAGTTACTCGATAGGGGGGGAGGGCACTGAAGCTTTCTTT. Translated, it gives CASSYSIGGEGTEAFF.

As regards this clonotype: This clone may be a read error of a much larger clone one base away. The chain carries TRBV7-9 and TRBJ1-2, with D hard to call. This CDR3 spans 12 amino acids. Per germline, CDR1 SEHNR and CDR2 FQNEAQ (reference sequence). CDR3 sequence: CASSHSNYGYIF. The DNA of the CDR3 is TGTGCCAGCAGCCATTCAAACTATGGCTACATCTTC. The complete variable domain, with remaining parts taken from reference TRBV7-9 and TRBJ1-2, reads DTGVSQNPRHKITKRGQNVTFRCDPISEHNRLYWYRQTLGQGPEFLTYFQNEAQLEKSRLLSDRFSAERPKGSFSTLEIQRTEQGDSAMYLCASSHSNYGYIFGSGTRLTVV.

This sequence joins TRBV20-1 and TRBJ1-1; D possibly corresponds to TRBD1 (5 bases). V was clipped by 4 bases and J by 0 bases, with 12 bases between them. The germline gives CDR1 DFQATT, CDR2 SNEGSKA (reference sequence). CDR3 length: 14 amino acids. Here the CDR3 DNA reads TGCAGTGCTACTCTGGTGACAGTGAACACTGAAGCTTTCTTT. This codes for CSATLVTVNTEAFF.

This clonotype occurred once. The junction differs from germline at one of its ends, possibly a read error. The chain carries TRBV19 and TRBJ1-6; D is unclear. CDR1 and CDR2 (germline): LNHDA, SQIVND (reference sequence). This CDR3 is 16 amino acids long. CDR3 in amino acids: CASSIAGSSYNSPLHF. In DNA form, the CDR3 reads TGTGCCAGTAGCATAGCCGGGAGCTCCTATAATTCACCCCTCCACTTT.

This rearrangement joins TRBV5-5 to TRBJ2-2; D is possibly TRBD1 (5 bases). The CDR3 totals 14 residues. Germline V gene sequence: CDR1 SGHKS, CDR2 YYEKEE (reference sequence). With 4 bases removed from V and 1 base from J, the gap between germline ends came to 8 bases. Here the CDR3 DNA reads TGTGCCAGCAGCGGACACCAGAACACCGGGGAGCTGTTTTTT. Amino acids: CASSGHQNTGELFF.

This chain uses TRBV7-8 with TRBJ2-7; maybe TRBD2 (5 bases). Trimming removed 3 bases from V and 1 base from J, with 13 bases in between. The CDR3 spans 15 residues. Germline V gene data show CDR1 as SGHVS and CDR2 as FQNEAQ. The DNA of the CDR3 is TGTGCCAGCAGCTTCCTAGGGAGCTTTTCCTACGAGCAGTACTTC. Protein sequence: CASSFLGSFSYEQYF.

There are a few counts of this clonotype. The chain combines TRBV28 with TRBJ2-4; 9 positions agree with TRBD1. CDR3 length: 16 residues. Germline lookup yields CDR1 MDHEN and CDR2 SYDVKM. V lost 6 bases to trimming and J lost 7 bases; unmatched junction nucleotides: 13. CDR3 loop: CASSPTPQGAHNIQYF. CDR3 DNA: TGTGCCAGCAGCCCAACGCCACAGGGGGCGCATAACATTCAGTACTTC. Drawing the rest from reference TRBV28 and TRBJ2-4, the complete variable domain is DVKVTQSSRYLVKRTGEKVFLECVQDMDHENMFWYRQDPGLGLRLIYFSYDVKMKEKGDIPEGYSVSREKKERFSLILESASTNQTSMYLCASSPTPQGAHNIQYFGAGTRLSVL.

The CDR3 reads CASSSASEKLFF. The CDR3 nucleotides are TGTGCCAGCAGTTCCGCCTCTGAAAAACTGTTTTTT. The chain employs TRBV28 and TRBJ1-4; no definite D call. The V gene lost 4 bases and the J gene lost 7 bases, with 7 bases spanning the gap. The germline V gene has CDR1 MDHEN and CDR2 SYDVKM. This CDR3 spans 12 amino acids.

The CDR3 spells CATRRTTEAFF. Here the CDR3 DNA reads TGTGCCACCCGGCGGACCACTGAAGCTTTCTTT. The rearrangement uses TRBV7-9 and TRBJ1-1; D gene uncertain. The CDR3 spans 11 residues. V was clipped by 10 bases and J by 4 bases, with 10 bases between them. Germline V CDR1 and CDR2: SEHNR, FQNEAQ (reference sequence).

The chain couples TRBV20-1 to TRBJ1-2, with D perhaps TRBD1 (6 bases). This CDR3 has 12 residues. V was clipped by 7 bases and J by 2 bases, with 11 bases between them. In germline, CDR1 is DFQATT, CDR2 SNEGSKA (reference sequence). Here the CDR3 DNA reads TGCAGTGTAAAAACAGGGAACTATGGCTACACCTTC. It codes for CSVKTGNYGYTF.

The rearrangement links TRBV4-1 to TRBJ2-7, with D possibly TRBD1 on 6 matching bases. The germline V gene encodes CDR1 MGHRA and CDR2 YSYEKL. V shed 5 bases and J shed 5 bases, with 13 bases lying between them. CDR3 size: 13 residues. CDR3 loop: CASSYRESNEQYF. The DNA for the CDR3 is TGCGCCAGCAGCTACAGGGAGTCAAACGAGCAGTACTTC.